Described below is a single T cell receptor beta chain sequence and its context. Donors each provided roughly 11 milliliters of peripheral blood. Primed by a sample-barcoded 5' primer and a J-beta primer mix, a second PCR proceeded for roughly 6 to 12 cycles. Each cDNA molecule, via a template-switch adaptor with 12 random nucleotides, was tagged. TCRdb reprocessed the 5' RACE reads via MiXCR and lists one record per CDR3 protein. The sample has about 1.4 million distinct CDR3 sequences; 59% are singletons. The sample is drawn from a study of blood T cells in healthy people across ages. CDR3 length: 14 amino acids.

Sequenced: blood. This TCR was recovered from a man between 18 and 29 years old in good health. The chain combines TRBV21-1 with TRBJ2-5; the D call in the table, TRBD1, was not verified against the DNA. TRBV21-1 is labeled a pseudogene. The CDR3 region is CASSIGKQEETQYF. The CDR3 nucleotides read TGTGCCAGCAGCATTGGGAAACAGGAAGAGACCCAGTACTTC.